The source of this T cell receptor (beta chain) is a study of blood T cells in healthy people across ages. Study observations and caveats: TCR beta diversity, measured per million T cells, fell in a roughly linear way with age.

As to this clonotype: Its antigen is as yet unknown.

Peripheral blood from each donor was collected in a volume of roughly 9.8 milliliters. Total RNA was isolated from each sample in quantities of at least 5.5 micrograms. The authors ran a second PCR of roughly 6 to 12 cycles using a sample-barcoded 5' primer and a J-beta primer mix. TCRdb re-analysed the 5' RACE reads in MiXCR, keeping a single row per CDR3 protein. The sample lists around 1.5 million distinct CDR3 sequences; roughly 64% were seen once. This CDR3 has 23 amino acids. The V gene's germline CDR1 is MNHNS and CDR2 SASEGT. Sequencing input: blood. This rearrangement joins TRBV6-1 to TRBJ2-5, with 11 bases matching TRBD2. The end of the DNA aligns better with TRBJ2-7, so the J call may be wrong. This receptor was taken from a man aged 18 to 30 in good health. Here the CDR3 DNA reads TGTGCCAGCAGTGTGAGGCGGGGGGCTAGCGGGAGGACTCAACTTGCGATCTTTTACGAGCAGTACTTC. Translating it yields CASSVRRGASGRTQLAIFYEQYF.